The clone carrying this T cell receptor (beta chain) was picked up a small number of times. TCRdb reanalysed the RT-PCR reads using MiXCR and keeps one entry per CDR3 protein. The repertoire holds roughly 140,000 distinct CDR3 sequences, with about two fifths as singletons. The data originate from a study of patients and donors after allogeneic stem cell transplantation. Trimming shortened V by 2 bases and J by 10 bases, and 11 bases separated the two germline ends. Germline CDR1 reads SEHNR; CDR2 reads FQNEAQ (reference sequence). The CDR3 extends over 12 amino acids. Sequenced input: blood, either unsorted or a sorted T cell fraction (not recorded which). This clonotype was obtained from a human donor who was either an allogeneic HSCT recipient or a stem cell or donor lymphocyte infusion donor (not recorded which). It is not recorded whose cells these are; they may come from a transplant donor. This chain uses TRBV7-9 with TRBJ1-1; D gene ambiguous. CDR3 in DNA: TGTGCCAGCAGCTTATTGGGCAACCCAGCTTTCTTT. Translating gives CASSLLGNPAFF.